This T cell receptor beta chain was obtained from a study of radiotherapy plus CTLA-4 blockade in lung cancer. Study-level background: Among all patients, 15% to 20% showed objective responses, while roughly 28% had disease control.

Germline values: CDR1 LNHNV, CDR2 YYDKDF (reference sequence). After removal of 4 bases from V and 6 bases from J, the junction contained 9 bases not matched to a gene. The CDR3 is made up of 15 amino acids. On this clone itself: Its matching antigen is unknown.

Regarding the study as a whole: Clones of tumor-derived TCRs expanded in blood after radiotherapy plus ipilimumab. Reported findings show early blood T cell clone dynamics, with interferon-beta, best predicted response.

Assay: immunoSEQ multiplex PCR; the TCRdb copy retains only in-frame clones and omits some. The table shows fewer than 35,000 clones, with over 70% occurring only once. Ipilimumab-mediated CTLA-4 blockade plus focal radiation was given to patients having chemo-refractory metastatic non-small-cell lung cancer. This clonotype was obtained from a human donor with non-small cell lung cancer that progressed on radiotherapy plus ipilimumab. The source was peripheral blood, collected from a patient treated with radiotherapy plus ipilimumab. The V gene is TRBV15, the J gene TRBJ2-7, with 10 bases aligning to TRBD2. The CDR3, as DNA: TGTGCCACCAGCACCGGTGGAGCGGGAGGGTTCGAGCAGTACTTC. It translates to CATSTGGAGGFEQYF.